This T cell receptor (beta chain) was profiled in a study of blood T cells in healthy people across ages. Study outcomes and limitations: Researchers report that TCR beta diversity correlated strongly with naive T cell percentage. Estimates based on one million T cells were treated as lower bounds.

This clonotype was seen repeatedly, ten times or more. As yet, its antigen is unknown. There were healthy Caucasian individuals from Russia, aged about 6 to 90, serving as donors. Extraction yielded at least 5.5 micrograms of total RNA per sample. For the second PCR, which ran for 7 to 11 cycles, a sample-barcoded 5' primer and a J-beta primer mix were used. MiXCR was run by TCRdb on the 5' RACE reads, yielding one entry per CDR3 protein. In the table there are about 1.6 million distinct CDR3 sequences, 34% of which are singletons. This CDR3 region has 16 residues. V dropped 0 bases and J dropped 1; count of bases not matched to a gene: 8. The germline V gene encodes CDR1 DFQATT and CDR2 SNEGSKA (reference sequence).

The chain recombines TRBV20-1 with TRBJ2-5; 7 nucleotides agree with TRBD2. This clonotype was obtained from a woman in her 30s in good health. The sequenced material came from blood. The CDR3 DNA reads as TGCAGTGCTAGAGATTGGCGGGAGAACCGCCAAGAGACCCAGTACTTC. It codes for CSARDWRENRQETQYF.